This T cell receptor beta chain was sequenced for a study of shared clonotypes between healthy human individuals. Clones were sequenced by immunoSEQ multiplex PCR, and TCRdb holds only the in-frame ones, with some missing. The sample shows around 720,000 clones, roughly 72% of them seen only once. Concerning this clone: Its target is not known.

Donors were healthy HIV-negative adults without recently reported acute infections or vaccinations. A split of CD4+ cells into CD45RA+ naive and CD45RA-negative memory subsets was performed. V was trimmed by 3 bases and J by 6 bases, leaving 3 bases between them. Germline CDR1 MDHEN, CDR2 SYDVKM. This CDR3 spans 11 amino acids. Whole-study findings and limits: Unshared clonotypes carried lower generation probabilities than those common to all four donors.

The sequence was obtained from a woman aged 25 to 45 in good health. Sequencing input: memory CD4+ T cells sorted from blood. Subset denoted: CD45RA-negative fraction. The chain couples TRBV28 to TRBJ2-1; no firm D call. This CDR3 is CASSFTNEQFF. CDR3 sequence (DNA): TGTGCCAGCAGTTTTACCAATGAGCAGTTCTTC.